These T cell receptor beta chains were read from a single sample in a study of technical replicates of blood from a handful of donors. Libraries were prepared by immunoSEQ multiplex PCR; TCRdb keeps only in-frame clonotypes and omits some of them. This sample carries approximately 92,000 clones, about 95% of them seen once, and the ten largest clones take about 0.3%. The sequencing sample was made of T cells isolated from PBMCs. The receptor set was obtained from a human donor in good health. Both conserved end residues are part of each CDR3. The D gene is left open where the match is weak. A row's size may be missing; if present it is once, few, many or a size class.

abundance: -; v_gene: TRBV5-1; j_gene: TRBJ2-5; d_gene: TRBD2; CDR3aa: CASSLAGGAVETQYF; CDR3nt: TGCGCCAGCAGCTTGGCCGGGGGGGCGGTGGAGACCCAGTACTTC
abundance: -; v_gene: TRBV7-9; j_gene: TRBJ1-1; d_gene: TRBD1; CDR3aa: CASSPPQDRVAFF; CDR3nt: TGTGCCAGCAGCCCCCCTCAGGACAGGGTGGCTTTCTTT
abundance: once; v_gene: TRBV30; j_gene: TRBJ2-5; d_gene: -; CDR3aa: CAWSVNSQETQYF; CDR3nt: TGTGCCTGGAGTGTAAATAGCCAAGAGACCCAGTACTTC
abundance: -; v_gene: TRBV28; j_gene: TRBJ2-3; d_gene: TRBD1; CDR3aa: CASRDRGTDTQYF; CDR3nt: TGTGCCAGCCGGGACAGGGGGACAGATACGCAGTATTTT
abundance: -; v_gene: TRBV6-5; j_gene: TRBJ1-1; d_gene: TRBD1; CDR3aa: CASRTGLAEAFF; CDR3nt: TGTGCCAGCAGGACAGGGTTAGCTGAAGCTTTCTTT
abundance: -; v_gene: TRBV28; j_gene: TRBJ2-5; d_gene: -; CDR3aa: CASSFRASAKETQYF; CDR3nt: TGTGCCAGCAGTTTTCGGGCTAGCGCTAAAGAGACCCAGTACTTC
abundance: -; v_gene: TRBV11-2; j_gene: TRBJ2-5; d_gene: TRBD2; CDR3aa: CASSLSGRLIETQYF; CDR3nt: TGTGCCAGCAGCTTAAGCGGGAGGTTAATAGAGACCCAGTACTTC
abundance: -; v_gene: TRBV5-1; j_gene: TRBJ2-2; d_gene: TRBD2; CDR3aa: CASSLVGLAAGELFF; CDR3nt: TGCGCCAGCAGCTTGGTGGGACTAGCTGCCGGGGAGCTGTTTTTT
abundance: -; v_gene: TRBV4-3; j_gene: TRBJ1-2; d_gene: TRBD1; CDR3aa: CASSQERTGDLSFFGYTF; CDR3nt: TGCGCCAGCAGCCAAGAAAGGACAGGGGACCTAAGTTTCTTTGGCTACACCTTC
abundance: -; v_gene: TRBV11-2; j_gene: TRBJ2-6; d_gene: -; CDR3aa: CASSLFRSGANVLTF; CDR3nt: TGTGCCAGCAGCTTATTCCGGTCTGGGGCCAACGTCCTGACTTTC
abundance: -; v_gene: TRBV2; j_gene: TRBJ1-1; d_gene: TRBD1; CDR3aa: CASLKDRAEAFF; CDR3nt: TGTGCCAGCCTTAAAGACAGGGCTGAAGCTTTCTTT
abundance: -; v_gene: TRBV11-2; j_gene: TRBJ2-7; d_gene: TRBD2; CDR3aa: CASSLDLGGEQYF; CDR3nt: TGTGCCAGCAGCTTAGATCTCGGGGGGGAGCAGTACTTC
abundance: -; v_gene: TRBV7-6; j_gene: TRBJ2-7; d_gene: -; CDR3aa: CASSLKGAGNEQYF; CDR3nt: TGTGCCAGCAGCTTAAAAGGCGCGGGTAACGAGCAGTACTTC
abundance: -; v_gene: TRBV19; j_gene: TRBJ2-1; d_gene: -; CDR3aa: CASSINRGANEQFF; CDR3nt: TGTGCCAGTAGTATTAACCGCGGGGCCAATGAGCAGTTCTTC
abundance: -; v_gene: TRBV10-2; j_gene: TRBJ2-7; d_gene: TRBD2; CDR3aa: CASTASGRYLIEQYF; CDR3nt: TGCGCCAGCACGGCTAGCGGGAGATATCTAATCGAGCAGTACTTC
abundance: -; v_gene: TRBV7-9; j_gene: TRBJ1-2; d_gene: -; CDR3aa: CASSSEALYGYTF; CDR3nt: TGTGCCAGCAGCTCGGAGGCTCTGTATGGCTACACCTTC
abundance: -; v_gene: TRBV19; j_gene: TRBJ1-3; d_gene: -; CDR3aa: CASSEDVRVHTIYF; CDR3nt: TGTGCCAGTAGTGAAGATGTTCGGGTTCACACCATATATTTT
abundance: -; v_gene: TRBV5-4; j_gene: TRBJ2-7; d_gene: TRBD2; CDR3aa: CASRPGTSAYEQYF; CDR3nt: TGTGCCAGCAGACCGGGGACTAGCGCCTACGAGCAGTACTTC
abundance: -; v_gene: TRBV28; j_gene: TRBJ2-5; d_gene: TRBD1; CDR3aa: CASSLFTRGETQYF; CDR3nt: TGTGCCAGCAGTTTATTTACCAGGGGGGAGACCCAGTACTTC
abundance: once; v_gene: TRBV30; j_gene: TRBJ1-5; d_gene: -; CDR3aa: CAWSSPGGYGPHQYSNQPQHF; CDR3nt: TGTGCCTGGAGTTCCCCAGGAGGGTACGGGCCGCACCAATATAGCAATCAGCCCCAGCATTTT